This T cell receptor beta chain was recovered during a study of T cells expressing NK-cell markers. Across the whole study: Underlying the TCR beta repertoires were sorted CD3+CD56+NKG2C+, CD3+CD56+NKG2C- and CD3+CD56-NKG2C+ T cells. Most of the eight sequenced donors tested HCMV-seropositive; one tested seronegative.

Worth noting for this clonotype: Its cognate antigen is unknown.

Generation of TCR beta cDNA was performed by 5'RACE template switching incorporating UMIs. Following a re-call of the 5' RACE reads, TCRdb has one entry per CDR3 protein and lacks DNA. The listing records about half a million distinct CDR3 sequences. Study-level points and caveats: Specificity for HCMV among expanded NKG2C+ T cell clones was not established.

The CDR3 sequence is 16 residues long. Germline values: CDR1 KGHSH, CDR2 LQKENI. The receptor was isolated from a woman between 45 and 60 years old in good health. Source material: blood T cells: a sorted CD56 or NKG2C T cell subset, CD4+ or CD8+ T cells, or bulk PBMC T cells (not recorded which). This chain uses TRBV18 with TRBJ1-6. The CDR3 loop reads CASSFQGTTLNSPLHF.